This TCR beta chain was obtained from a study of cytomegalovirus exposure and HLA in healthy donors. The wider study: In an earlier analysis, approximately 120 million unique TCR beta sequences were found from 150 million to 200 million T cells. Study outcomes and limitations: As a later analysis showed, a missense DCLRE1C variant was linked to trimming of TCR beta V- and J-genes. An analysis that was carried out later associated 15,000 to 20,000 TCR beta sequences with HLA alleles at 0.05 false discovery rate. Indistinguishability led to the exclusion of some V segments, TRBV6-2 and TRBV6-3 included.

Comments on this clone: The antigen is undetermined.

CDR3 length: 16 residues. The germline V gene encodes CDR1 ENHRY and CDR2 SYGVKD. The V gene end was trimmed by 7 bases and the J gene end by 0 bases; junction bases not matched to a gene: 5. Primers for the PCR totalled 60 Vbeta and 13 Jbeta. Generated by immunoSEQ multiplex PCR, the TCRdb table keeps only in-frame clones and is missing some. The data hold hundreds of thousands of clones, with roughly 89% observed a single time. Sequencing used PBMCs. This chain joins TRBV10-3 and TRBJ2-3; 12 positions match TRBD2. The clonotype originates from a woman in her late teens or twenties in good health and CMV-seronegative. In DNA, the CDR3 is TGTGCCATCACCCCCCTAGCGGGGGGGAGCACAGATACGCAGTATTTT. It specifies CAITPLAGGSTDTQYF.